Below, 10 T cell receptor beta chains from the same sample are listed, as sequenced in a study of PD-L1 blockade in urothelial cancer (dated by TCRdb to about 2017). Reading the label with the study, this specimen's time point is: peripheral blood 6 weeks after treatment start. The method was the immunoSEQ multiplex PCR assay. As stored in TCRdb, this immuneACCESS dataset retains in-frame rearrangements with V and J assigned. A fraction of the clones does not appear; measured against another copy, unresolved V genes explain less than half of the discrepancy, and the remainder lacks a known reason. Within this sample are 35,000 to 45,000 clones, with around 82% of them counted one time only. The ten top clones hold about 15% of the sample. Sample: PBMCs, taken around atezolizumab (anti-PD-L1) treatment. Receptor source: a man aged 60 to 75 with urothelial cancer.

The rearrangement uses TRBV28 and TRBJ2-2, with D possibly matching TRBD2 (5 bases). The CDR3 runs to 14 residues. Trimming pared 7 bases from V and 1 base from J, leaving 10 bases between. Germline assignment: CDR1 MDHEN and CDR2 SYDVKM. The CDR3 sequence is CASIQSGNTGELFF. DNA for the CDR3: TGTGCCAGCATCCAGAGCGGGAACACCGGGGAGCTGTTTTTT.

The chain uses TRBV5-1 and TRBJ2-2; D not certain. The CDR3 is made up of 15 amino acids. In germline, CDR1 is SGHRS, CDR2 YFSETQ. V was pared by 4 bases and J by 6 bases, with 16 bases between. This chain's CDR3 is CASSPLTTAAGELFF. DNA of the CDR3: TGCGCCAGCAGCCCCCTAACCACGGCGGCCGGGGAGCTGTTTTTT.

The chain joins TRBV19 to TRBJ1-2; TRBD1 matches 8 bases. The CDR3 extends over 14 amino acids. Germline V CDR1 and CDR2: LNHDA, SQIVND (reference sequence). V gave up 3 bases and J gave up 8 bases; unmatched junction bases: 8. The CDR3 here is CASSMNGQGNGYTF. The CDR3 bases are TGTGCCAGTAGTATGAACGGACAGGGCAACGGCTACACCTTC.

The V and J genes are TRBV6-1 and TRBJ1-2; 7 positions match TRBD1. The V gene end was trimmed by 5 bases and the J gene end by 4 bases; junction bases not matched to a gene: 4. The CDR3 is made up of 13 amino acids. The germline CDR1 and CDR2 sequences are MNHNS and SASEGT. This CDR3 reads CASSPTGAYGYTF. The DNA for the CDR3 is TGTGCCAGCAGTCCCACAGGGGCCTATGGCTACACCTTC.

This sequence joins TRBV18 and TRBJ1-2; 8 bases are shared with TRBD1. The V gene end was trimmed by 2 bases and the J gene end by 8 bases; junction bases not matched to a gene: 7. The CDR3 sequence is 14 residues long. CDR1 and CDR2 from the germline V gene are KGHSH and LQKENI. The CDR3 coding sequence is TGTGCCAGCTCACCAGGACAGGGCCAGTTGGGCTACACCTTC. Translated: CASSPGQGQLGYTF.

This chain uses TRBV2 with TRBJ2-1, with D tentatively TRBD2 (5 bases). Germline CDR1 reads SNHLY; CDR2 reads FYNNEI. With 5 bases removed from V and 0 bases from J, the gap between germline ends came to 11 bases. CDR3 length equals 15 residues. CDR3 sequence: CASSKDGGSYNEQFF. The CDR3 DNA reads as TGTGCCAGCAGTAAGGACGGAGGCTCCTACAATGAGCAGTTCTTC.

V is TRBV28 and J is TRBJ2-3; TRBD2 might be the D (7 bases). V was trimmed by 4 bases and J by 4 bases, leaving 12 bases between them. The CDR3 loop spans 14 amino acids. Germline V gives CDR1 MDHEN, CDR2 SYDVKM. The CDR3 nucleotides are TGTGCCAGCAGTTCCCGCGGGGGCGCAGATACGCAGTATTTT. The encoded protein is CASSSRGGADTQYF.

The DNA of the CDR3 is TGTGCCAGCAGCTTGGGACAGGCGAACACTGAAGCTTTCTTT. Its translation is CASSLGQANTEAFF. The V and J genes are TRBV5-5 and TRBJ1-1; possible D gene TRBD1, 6 bases. Germline V CDR1 and CDR2: SGHKS, YYEKEE (reference sequence). The length of the CDR3 is 14 residues. The V and J ends lost 0 bases and 1 base respectively, with 7 bases between them.

The rearrangement joins TRBV10-3 to TRBJ2-3; unclear D gene. Per the germline V gene, CDR1 is ENHRY and CDR2 is SYGVKD. Trimming took 6 bases from V and 7 from J, leaving 8 bases between them. The CDR3 runs to 11 residues. Here the CDR3 reads CAISILNTQYF. CDR3 coding DNA: TGTGCCATCAGCATACTGAATACGCAGTATTTT.

This chain connects TRBV7-2 to TRBJ2-7, with D possibly TRBD1 on 5 matching bases. CDR3 size: 13 residues. V gave up 5 bases and J gave up 3 bases, with 11 bases separating them. Germline V CDR1 and CDR2: SGHTA, FQGNSA. This CDR3 reads CASSHPDNYEQYF. As DNA, the CDR3 is TGTGCCAGCAGCCACCCGGACAACTACGAGCAGTACTTC.